The 4 T cell receptor beta chains listed next were all sequenced from one sample in a study of shared clonotypes between healthy human individuals. TCRdb's table, derived via immunoSEQ multiplex PCR, lists solely in-frame clones and lacks some. The sample has approximately 530,000 clones, more than 95% seen once. Sequencing used naive CD4+ T cells sorted from blood. Subset here: CD45RA+ positively selected. The receptors were sampled from a woman aged 25 to 39 in good health.

V and J are TRBV4-2 and TRBJ1-1; TRBD1 aligns across 9 bases. This CDR3 spans 14 amino acids. In germline, CDR1 is LGHNA, CDR2 YNFKEQ. J gave up 5 bases and V 1 base, and 2 bases lay outside the gene matches. For the CDR3, the DNA is TGTGCCAGCAGCCAAGTCGACAGGGGGACTGAAGCTTTCTTT. This sequence encodes CASSQVDRGTEAFF.

The CDR3 coding sequence is TGTGCCAGCAAAAGTTGGGGCGGGAGAGCCGGGGAGCTGTTTTTT. Residues: CASKSWGGRAGELFF. The chain uses TRBV27 and TRBJ2-2, with 7 bases lining up with TRBD2. The V gene end was trimmed by 7 bases and the J gene end by 6 bases; junction bases not matched to a gene: 11. CDR3 length: 15 amino acids. CDR1 and CDR2 from the germline V gene are MNHEY and SMNVEV (reference sequence).

The V call is TRBV6-6, the J call TRBJ2-3, with TRBD2 as a possible D gene (5 bases). CDR1 is MNHNY, CDR2 SVGAGI, per germline (reference sequence). The CDR3 consists of 15 residues. V lost 7 bases and J lost 4, with 18 bases in between. The CDR3 loop is CASTPRAPLSDTQYF. As DNA, the CDR3 is TGTGCCAGCACCCCGCGGGCCCCCCTCTCAGATACGCAGTATTTT.

The chain joins TRBV5-1 to TRBJ2-2; 8 positions agree with TRBD2. V gave up 4 bases and J gave up 4 bases; unmatched junction bases: 9. Germline V gene sequence: CDR1 SGHRS, CDR2 YFSETQ. The CDR3 is 16 amino acids. DNA for the CDR3: TGCGCCAGCAGCCCGAAGCGGGAGTCGGGCACCGGGGAGCTGTTTTTT. Translating it yields CASSPKRESGTGELFF. The entire variable domain, with the rest obtained from reference TRBV5-1 and TRBJ2-2, is as follows: KAGVTQTPRYLIKTRGQQVTLSCSPISGHRSVSWYQQTPGQGLQFLFEYFSETQRNKGNFPGRFSGRQFSNSRSEMNVSTLELGDSALYLCASSPKRESGTGELFFGEGSRLTVL.